Below are 3 T cell receptor beta chains sequenced from a single sample in a study of human T cells and chemical hapten exposure. Time point denoted: patch test 3, about 24 weeks after DPC sensitization. Stated treatment: therapeutic diphenylcyclopropenone sensitization with weekly scalp DPC. TCRdb reprocessed the RACE reads via MiXCR and lists one record per CDR3 protein. The sample records approximately 90,000 distinct CDR3 sequences, around a quarter being singletons. The sequences come from whole blood, collected in connection with sensitization to the hapten diphenylcyclopropenone (DPC). All receptors derive from a man aged 35-49 years with alopecia areata. Some clones in this sample may be carry-over from other donors' samples.

This clonotype was counted between two and nine times. J is TRBJ2-7 and V is TRBV12-3 or TRBV12-4, with TRBD1 matching 7 bases. Unmatched junction bases numbered 12, after V lost 6 bases and J lost 4 bases. CDR3 length: 15 amino acids. For the CDR3, the DNA is TGTGCCAGCAGGGCTGGGACAGACCCTTTGTACGAGCAGTACTTC. Protein sequence: CASRAGTDPLYEQYF.

The chain links TRBV6-2 or TRBV6-3 to TRBJ1-5; maybe TRBD1 (6 bases). The V gene lost 4 bases and the J gene lost 4 bases, with 26 bases spanning the gap. This CDR3 is built from 19 residues. The germline V gene encodes CDR1 MNHEY and CDR2 SVGEGT. Here the CDR3 reads CASSFPGTNSYRVNQPQHF. CDR3 nucleotides: TGTGCCAGCAGTTTCCCCGGGACAAACTCTTACCGTGTTAATCAGCCCCAGCATTTT.

On this clonotype: Germline is not matched at one junction end, which may reflect a read error. V usage is TRBV6-2 or TRBV6-3 and J usage is TRBJ2-4; 9 bases map to TRBD1. The CDR3 is 15 residues long. The germline V gene has CDR1 MNHEY and CDR2 SVGEGT. The CDR3 region has the DNA TGTGCCAGCAGTTACGAGGGGACAGGGCAAAACATGCAGTACTTC. Amino acid sequence: CASSYEGTGQNMQYF.